This T cell receptor (beta chain) was recorded in a study of T-cell reconstitution after alpha-beta-depleted transplantation in children. This clonotype has at least ten counts. This CDR3 contains 13 residues. V was shortened by 0 bases and J by 12 bases, with 14 bases between the two germline ends. Germline V lookup: CDR1 LGHNA, CDR2 YNFKEQ. Using unique molecular identifiers, the investigators prepared the TCRbeta library. TCRdb re-called the PCR reads through MiXCR, storing one row per CDR3 protein. This table has 600,000 to 700,000 distinct CDR3 sequences, approximately 16% appearing once. This sample comprised PBMCs from the stem cell graft donor, obtained from the stem cell graft. This TCR was sampled from a human donor who donated a stem cell graft to a child with acute myeloid leukemia. The V and J genes are TRBV4-2 and TRBJ1-1; D is ambiguous. This CDR3 reads CASSQDTPSETFF. The CDR3 DNA reads as TGTGCCAGCAGCCAAGATACCCCCTCGGAAACTTTCTTT.